This T cell receptor (beta chain) was profiled in a study of T cell responses to AZD1222 COVID-19 vaccine (dated by TCRdb to the early 2020s). A note on the overall study: TCR sequencing covered over 230 trial participants: 200 to 220 given two doses of AZD1222 and around 25 given two doses of MenACWY control vaccine. Trial participants were enrolled into age subgroups of 18-55, 56-69 and 70-plus years, which contained 148, 28 and 57 TCR-sequenced participants, respectively.

The research as a whole found: Only six AZD1222 recipients were SARS-CoV-2 seropositive at baseline, limiting conclusions about previously exposed vaccinees. Spike-specific TCR breadth and depth rose significantly after two AZD1222 doses compared with day 0 and with MenACWY recipients. CD4 TCRs associated with the vaccine covered the entire spike protein, and the dominant responses were in regions 160-218 and 743-854. In the small 56-69-year group, the increase in depth fell short of significance, most likely because of low power. No day 14 peak-response samples were available, so repertoires were characterized only after the peak T cell response. Reportedly, close to half of the unique spike-specific TCRs recognized epitopes lying outside the regions that are mutated in the B.1.351 and B.1.1.7 variants. Participants were mostly white British and included more females than males, and it was suggested by the authors that clonal diversity may have been underestimated.

Taken with the paper, the label for time point translates to: about 28 days (+/-7) after the second vaccine dose. Because spike-specific TCR depth and breadth did not differ between the two schedules, AZD1222 recipients who got a second dose at roughly 4 weeks were pooled with those who got a second dose at roughly 12 weeks. Samples from vaccinated people were obtained from the UK trials COV001 and COV002, which included a single-blind randomized controlled phase 2/3 trial of AZD1222 (ChAdOx1 nCoV-19) in healthy adults. For TCRbeta chain sequencing, PBMC samples from trial participants were taken at day 0 and at day 28 after the second dose. The CDR3 regions of human TCRbeta chains were subjected to immunosequencing. The study's processing was this. TCRs in the repertoires were compared against a reference library of SARS-CoV-2-specific TCRs that had been generated with the MIRA antigen-specificity platform. Breadth meant the fraction of unique TCRs that were SARS-CoV-2-associated, whereas depth meant the fraction of total T cells that were SARS-CoV-2-associated. Using the MIRA data, every spike-specific TCR was mapped to the spike region that the TCR reacted to and assigned to either a CD4 or a CD8 class. Log10-transformed breadth and depth values were compared by one-way ANOVA with Sidak's multiple comparisons tests. The source is immuneACCESS, and TCRdb retained only in-frame sequences with V and J called. Part of the clones is not carried over; for the studies checked, unresolved V genes explain less than half of this, and the remainder is unexplained. Clone size and the V and J calls come from that table; the DNA yielded D and trimming. The sample has under 120,000 clones on record, 70% to 90% of them singletons. The ten largest clones represent 2% to 2.5% of the sample.

Cut back by 1 base and 4 bases, the V and J ends lie 10 bases apart. From the germline V gene, CDR1 is MGHRA and CDR2 is YSYEKL. The CDR3 measures 14 amino acids from cysteine to phenylalanine. Solely the CDR3 DNA is kept, with 42 bases framed from the first base. Regarding this clone: Its specific antigen is unknown. No much larger clone exists at a distance of one base, and base qualities are not known.

Rearrangement joined TRBV4-1 to TRBJ1-1; the D region possibly corresponds to TRBD1 (6 bases align). The sequencing used peripheral blood, collected 28 days after the second AZD1222 dose. The TCR comes from an adult who received the AZD1222 COVID-19 vaccine. This receptor carries the CDR3 CASSQGLRGTEAFF. The nucleotide sequence reads TGCGCCAGCAGCCAAGGGCTCAGGGGCACTGAAGCTTTCTTT.